These 16 T cell receptor beta chains share one sample of origin, sequenced in a study of T cell repertoires in cytomegalovirus infection. In TCRdb, the reads were re-called with MiXCR into one record per CDR3 protein. The sample comprises hundreds of thousands of distinct CDR3 sequences, approximately 18% of which are singletons, and 8.7% rests with the top ten. The source material was PBMCs. These receptors all come from a human donor in good health (CMV status not recorded). Some clones in this sample may be carry-over from other donors' samples.

Only a few counts were recorded for this clonotype. V usage is TRBV7-9 and J usage is TRBJ1-5; possible D gene TRBD1, 5 bases. The CDR3 has 15 residues. Trimming stripped 0 bases from V and 7 bases from J, with 13 bases between. The germline V gene encodes CDR1 SEHNR and CDR2 FQNEAQ (reference sequence). In DNA, the CDR3 is TGTGCCAGCAGCTTAGCCGGGACGGGGTTCCAGCCCCAGCATTTT. It yields the protein CASSLAGTGFQPQHF.

This clonotype appeared a few times. The V call is TRBV28, the J call TRBJ2-7; 9 bases are a match to TRBD1. The V and J ends lost 8 bases and 3 bases, in that order; junction bases with no gene match: 11. Germline-derived CDR1 and CDR2 are MDHEN and SYDVKM. The CDR3 runs 15 residues. The CDR3 is CASQIPGQGIYEQYF. DNA of the CDR3: TGTGCCAGCCAGATACCGGGACAGGGTATCTACGAGCAGTACTTC.

This clonotype was detected many times. The chain carries TRBV7-9 and TRBJ1-5; TRBD1 is a possible D gene (5 bases). Germline CDR1 reads SEHNR; CDR2 reads FQNEAQ (reference sequence). V lost 5 bases to trimming and J lost 6 bases, with 11 bases between them. This CDR3 has 13 residues. This chain's CDR3 is CASSGQGSQPQHF. The CDR3 DNA is TGTGCCAGCAGCGGGCAGGGATCTCAGCCCCAGCATTTT.

This rearrangement joins TRBV7-6 to TRBJ2-1; 14 bases map to TRBD2. The CDR3 extends over 15 amino acids. Germline V gene lookup returns CDR1 SGHVS and CDR2 FNYEAQ. Unmatched junction bases numbered 4, after V lost 5 bases and J lost 7 bases. CDR3 DNA sequence: TGTGCCAGCAGCCGACTAGCGGGAGGGCAAAATGAGCAGTTCTTC. Residues: CASSRLAGGQNEQFF.

The CDR3 sequence: CASNRDIYSQETQYF. The CDR3 bases are TGTGCCAGCAACCGGGACATCTACAGCCAAGAGACCCAGTACTTC. The rearrangement links TRBV6-5 to TRBJ2-5; possibly TRBD1 for D (6 bases). The CDR3 loop spans 15 amino acids. CDR1 and CDR2 (germline): MNHEY, SVGAGI. Trimming cost V 7 bases and J 1 base, with 16 bases left between them.

This clonotype was recorded at least ten times. V and J are TRBV7-2 and TRBJ2-5; maybe TRBD1 (5 bases). This CDR3 is 15 amino acids long. V lost 2 bases, J lost 4 bases, and 14 bases lay in between. Germline-derived CDR1 and CDR2 are SGHTA and FQGNSA. The CDR3 spells CASSLNRQRRETQYF. CDR3 sequence (DNA): TGTGCCAGCAGCTTAAATCGACAGAGGAGAGAGACCCAGTACTTC.

Only a few counts were recorded for this clonotype. The rearrangement links TRBV7-9 to TRBJ1-2, with 9 positions matching TRBD1. Germline trimming cut 5 bases from V and 2 bases from J; bases unmatched to any gene: 6. The CDR3 has 15 amino acids. CDR1 and CDR2 from the germline V gene are SEHNR and FQNEAQ (reference sequence). The CDR3 protein is CASSPWDRANYGYTF. The CDR3 DNA is TGTGCCAGCAGCCCCTGGGACAGGGCGAACTATGGCTACACCTTC.

The chain links TRBV12-3 or TRBV12-4 to TRBJ2-3; 7 bases match TRBD2. With 6 bases clipped from V and 5 bases from J, the junction kept 8 bases outside the gene matches. The CDR3 is 14 amino acids. In nucleotides, the CDR3 is TGTGCCAGCAGGCCCGCCTCGGGAGGAGATACGCAGTATTTT. It translates to CASRPASGGDTQYF.

The chain combines TRBV20-1 with TRBJ2-1, with 7 bases fitting TRBD2. V was pared by 2 bases and J by 8 bases, with 12 bases of the junction left unmatched. Germline CDR1 DFQATT, CDR2 SNEGSKA (reference sequence). This CDR3 is built from 15 residues. CDR3 residues: CSARPSGKVLDEQFF. The CDR3 DNA reads TGCAGTGCTAGACCCAGCGGGAAGGTTTTGGATGAGCAGTTCTTC.

This chain uses TRBV4-1 with TRBJ2-3; maybe TRBD1 (6 bases). The V gene's germline CDR1 is MGHRA and CDR2 YSYEKL. Trimming took off 3 bases at V and 0 bases at J, with 16 bases between the two ends. The CDR3 contains 17 residues. CDR3 protein: CASSQYRDTISTDTQYF. The CDR3 DNA follows: TGCGCCAGCAGCCAGTACAGGGATACGATTAGCACAGATACGCAGTATTTT.

This clonotype has more than one count but fewer than ten. V and J are TRBV29-1 and TRBJ2-7; D not certain. The CDR3 covers 11 residues. Germline lookup yields CDR1 SQVTM and CDR2 ANQGSEA. The V end lost 7 bases, the J end lost 2 bases, and 9 bases lay between the germline ends. CDR3 bases: TGCAGCGCCCGACAAACCTACGAGCAGTACTTC. Translation: CSARQTYEQYF.

The J gene is TRBJ2-4, the V gene TRBV4-2, with D unresolved. The CDR3 is 14 amino acids. V lost 4 bases and J 6 bases, leaving 13 bases between the germline ends. Germline CDR1 is LGHNA and CDR2 is YNFKEQ. The CDR3 spells CASSLMVQSNIQYF. Here the CDR3 DNA reads TGTGCCAGCAGCCTTATGGTACAGTCAAACATTCAGTACTTC.

In this sample, this clonotype turned up many times. The gene calls are TRBV11-1 and TRBJ2-1, with D possibly called TRBD1 or TRBD2 (5 bases each). Germline loops: CDR1 SGHAT, CDR2 FQDESV (reference sequence). This CDR3 has 15 amino acids. With 10 bases removed from V and 5 bases from J, the gap between germline ends came to 21 bases. The CDR3 DNA is TGTGCCATCTCACCGGTCGGGACGCCGAACAATGAGCAGTTCTTC. This encodes CAISPVGTPNNEQFF.

This clonotype was counted at least ten times. V gene TRBV7-2 combines with J gene TRBJ1-6; no clear D gene. The CDR3 length is 12 residues. Between the trimmed V and J ends, which lost 7 bases and 8 bases, there was a span of 9 bases. Germline lookup yields CDR1 SGHTA and CDR2 FQGNSA. DNA for the CDR3: TGTGCCAGCACCCAGTGGGATTCACCCCTCCACTTT. Translated: CASTQWDSPLHF.

This clonotype was seen many times. The chain employs TRBV18 and TRBJ2-3; 7 bases match TRBD1. There are 16 residues in the CDR3. Trimming took 1 base from V and 0 from J; bases not matched to a gene: 4. The germline CDR1 and CDR2 sequences are KGHSH and LQKENI. This CDR3 reads CASSPRFRGSTDTQYF. CDR3 sequence (DNA): TGTGCCAGCTCACCACGGTTCAGGGGGAGCACAGATACGCAGTATTTT.

This clonotype was counted only a few times. This chain uses TRBV19 with TRBJ1-1; 7 bases match TRBD1. CDR3 size: 14 residues. The V gene end was trimmed by 6 bases and the J gene end by 9 bases; junction bases not matched to a gene: 13. From germline, CDR1 is LNHDA and CDR2 SQIVND (reference sequence). CDR3 nucleotides: TGTGCCAGTAGACGAGACGGACAGGATCTAAAAGCTTTCTTT. It is translated as CASRRDGQDLKAFF.